One T cell receptor beta chain is described in this entry. Its antigen is currently unknown. The entry originates in a study of CD8+ T cells in alopecia areata. Overall study results and limits: Lesional scalp exceeded normal scalp in clonality, especially in alopecia totalis/universalis.

Sequencing relied on a cDNA template that was reverse transcribed from extracted RNA. Repertoires were generated with immunoSEQ multiplex PCR, while TCRdb's copy carries only in-frame clones and drops some. The sample holds some 130,000 clones, around three fifths seen once. The CDR3 has 17 residues. With 1 base clipped from V and 1 base from J, the junction kept 10 bases outside the gene matches. The V gene's germline CDR1 is SGHRS and CDR2 YFSETQ. This clonotype was sampled from a human donor with alopecia areata. This specimen consisted of CD4+ T cells sorted from blood, obtained at week 0. This chain joins TRBV5-1 and TRBJ2-5; 7 bases align to TRBD2. The CDR3 DNA is TGCGCCAGCAGCTTGCCCAGCGGGGACGCGATCCAAGAGACCCAGTACTTC. As protein: CASSLPSGDAIQETQYF.